This T cell receptor (beta chain) was profiled in a study of T cell repertoires in cytomegalovirus infection. Study-wide background: It was the public TCR beta signatures that indicated both CMV infection and matching HLA type.

Each CDR3 protein is one row after TCRdb ran MiXCR on the reads. Among 120,000 to 150,000 distinct CDR3 sequences listed, about 6% were seen once. Trimming took off 3 bases at V and 4 bases at J, with 9 bases between the two ends. The germline V gene has CDR1 SQVTM and CDR2 ANQGSEA. There are 13 residues in the CDR3. Points on this clonotype: As yet, its antigen is unknown.

Study-level findings and limits: CMV-specific TCR beta clonotypes restricted by HLA-C were the ones dominating the ex vivo response. People with CMV and the relevant HLA were identified by cumulative public TCR beta family frequency.

This TCR came from a human donor in good health (CMV status not recorded). Some clones in this sample may be carry-over from other donors' samples. V gene TRBV29-1 combines with J gene TRBJ2-2; a possible D gene is TRBD2 (5 bases). The material sequenced was PBMCs. The CDR3 region has the DNA TGCAGCGTTGATGCGGGTTCCACCGGGGAGCTGTTTTTT. Translation: CSVDAGSTGELFF.